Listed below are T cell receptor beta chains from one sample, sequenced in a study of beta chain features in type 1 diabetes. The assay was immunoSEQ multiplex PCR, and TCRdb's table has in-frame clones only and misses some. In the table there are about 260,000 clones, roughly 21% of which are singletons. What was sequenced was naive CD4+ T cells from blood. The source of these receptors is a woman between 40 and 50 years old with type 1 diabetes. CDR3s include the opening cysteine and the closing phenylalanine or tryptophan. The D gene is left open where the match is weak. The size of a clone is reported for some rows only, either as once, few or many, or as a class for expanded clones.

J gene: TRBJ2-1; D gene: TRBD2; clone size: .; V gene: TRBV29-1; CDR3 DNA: TGCAGCTTTAGCGGGGCCCCTAGCTCCTACAATGAGCAGTTCTTC; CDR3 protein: CSFSGAPSSYNEQFF
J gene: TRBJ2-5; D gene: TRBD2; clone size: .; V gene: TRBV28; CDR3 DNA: TGTGCCAGCAGTTTAGGGACTAGCGGCCAAGAGACCCAGTACTTC; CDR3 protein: CASSLGTSGQETQYF
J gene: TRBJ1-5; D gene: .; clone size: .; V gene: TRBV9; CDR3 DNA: TGTGCCAGCGGCCCGGGGTTTGGTACGCAGCCCCAGCATTTT; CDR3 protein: CASGPGFGTQPQHF
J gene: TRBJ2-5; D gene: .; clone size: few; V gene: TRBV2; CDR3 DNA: TGTGCCAGCAGTTGGGGCAGGGACCAAGAGACCCAGTACTTC; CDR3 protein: CASSWGRDQETQYF
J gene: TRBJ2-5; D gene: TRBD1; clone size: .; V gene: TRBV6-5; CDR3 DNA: TGTGCCAGCAGGGGACAGGGAAGGGCTCAAGAGACCCAGTACTTC; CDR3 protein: CASRGQGRAQETQYF
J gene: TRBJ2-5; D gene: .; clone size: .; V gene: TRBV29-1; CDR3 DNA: TGCAGCGTTGTACGGGGGACGGGAGAGACCCAGTACTTC; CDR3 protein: CSVVRGTGETQYF
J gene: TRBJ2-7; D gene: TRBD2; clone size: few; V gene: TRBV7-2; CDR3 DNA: TGTGCCAGCAGCGAACTAGCGGGAGGAGGTCCTGACGAGCAGTACTTC; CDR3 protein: CASSELAGGGPDEQYF
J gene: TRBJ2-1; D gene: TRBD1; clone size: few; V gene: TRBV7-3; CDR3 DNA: TGTGCCAGCAGCTTAGGGACAGGGATCACTGAGCAGTTCTTC; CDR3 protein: CASSLGTGITEQFF
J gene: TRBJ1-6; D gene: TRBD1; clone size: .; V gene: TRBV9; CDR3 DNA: TGTGCCAGCACCACCGACAGGGGTTCACCCCTCCACTTT; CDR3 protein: CASTTDRGSPLHF
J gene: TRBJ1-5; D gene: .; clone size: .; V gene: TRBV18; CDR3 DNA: TGTGCCAGCTCACCCTCCATTGGACAGCAAGCTCAGCCCCAGCATTTT; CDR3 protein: CASSPSIGQQAQPQHF
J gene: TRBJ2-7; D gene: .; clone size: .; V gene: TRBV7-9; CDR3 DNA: TGTGCCAGCAACCATCCGTCTACCGCCTACGAGCAGTACTTC; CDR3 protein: CASNHPSTAYEQYF
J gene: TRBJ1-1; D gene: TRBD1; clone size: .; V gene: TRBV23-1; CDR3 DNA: TGCGCCAGCAGTCAATCCAGGGGGGAGAACACTGAAGCTTTCTTT; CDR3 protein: CASSQSRGENTEAFF
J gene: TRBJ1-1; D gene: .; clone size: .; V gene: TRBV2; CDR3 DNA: TGTGCCGGCGGGATTTTGGCAAACACTGAAGCTTTCTTT; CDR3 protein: CAGGILANTEAFF
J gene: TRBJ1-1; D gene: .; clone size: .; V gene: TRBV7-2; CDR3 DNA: TGTGCCAGCAGCTCACAGGGACCCACTGAAGCTTTCTTT; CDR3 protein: CASSSQGPTEAFF
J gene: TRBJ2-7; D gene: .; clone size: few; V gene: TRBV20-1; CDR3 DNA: TGCAGCGGGAGTTCCTACGAGCAGTACTTC; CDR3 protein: CSGSSYEQYF
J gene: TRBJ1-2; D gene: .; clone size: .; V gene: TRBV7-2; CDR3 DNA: TGTGCCAGCACCCGAGGAAGGTTGAACTATGGCTACACCTTC; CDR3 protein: CASTRGRLNYGYTF
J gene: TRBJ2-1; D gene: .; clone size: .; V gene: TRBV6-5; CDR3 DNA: TGTGCCAGCAGTCCCACTAGATCCAATGAGCAGTTCTTC; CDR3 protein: CASSPTRSNEQFF
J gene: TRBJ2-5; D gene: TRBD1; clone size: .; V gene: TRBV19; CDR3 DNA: TGTGCCAGTAGTACTTCGACAGGGGGATCTCGAGAGACCCAGTACTTC; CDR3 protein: CASSTSTGGSRETQYF
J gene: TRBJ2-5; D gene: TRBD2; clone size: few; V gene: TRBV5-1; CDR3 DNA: TGCGCCAGCAGCGTGACTAGCGCGCAAGAGACCCAGTACTTC; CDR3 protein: CASSVTSAQETQYF
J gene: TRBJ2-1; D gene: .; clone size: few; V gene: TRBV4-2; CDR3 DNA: TGTGCCAGCAGCCAAGATCAGGGGCCTTACAATGAGCAGTTCTTC; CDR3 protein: CASSQDQGPYNEQFF
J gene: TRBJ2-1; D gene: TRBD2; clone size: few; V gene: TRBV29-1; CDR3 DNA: TGCAGCGTTGATGTAGCGGGGAGACTCCTAAGCTCCTACAATGAGCAGTTCTTC; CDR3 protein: CSVDVAGRLLSSYNEQFF
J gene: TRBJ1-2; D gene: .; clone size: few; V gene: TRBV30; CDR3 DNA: TGTGCCTGGGCAACAGGTGCCGGCTACACCTTC; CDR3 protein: CAWATGAGYTF
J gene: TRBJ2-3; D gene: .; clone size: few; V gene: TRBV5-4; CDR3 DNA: TGTGCCAGCAGGGGACTCGGGGTAACAGATACGCAGTATTTT; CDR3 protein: CASRGLGVTDTQYF
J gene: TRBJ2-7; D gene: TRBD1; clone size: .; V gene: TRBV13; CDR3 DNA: TGTGCCAGCAGCCGAATCGGGACAGATCTCGAGCAGTACTTC; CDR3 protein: CASSRIGTDLEQYF
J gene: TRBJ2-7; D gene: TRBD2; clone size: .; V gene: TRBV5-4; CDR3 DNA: TGTGCCAGCAGCCCCGGACTAGCGGAAAGCTCCTACGAGCAGTACTTC; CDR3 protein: CASSPGLAESSYEQYF
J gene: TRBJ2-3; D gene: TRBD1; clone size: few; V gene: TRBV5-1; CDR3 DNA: TGCGCCAGCAGCCCCCGGACAGGGGAGGCAGATACGCAGTATTTT; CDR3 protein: CASSPRTGEADTQYF
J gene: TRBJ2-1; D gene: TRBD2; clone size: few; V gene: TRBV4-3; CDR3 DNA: TGCGCCAGCAGCCAAGATCCACTAGCGTTGTACAATGAGCAGTTCTTC; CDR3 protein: CASSQDPLALYNEQFF
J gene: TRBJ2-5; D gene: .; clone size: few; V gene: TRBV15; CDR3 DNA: TGTGCCACCAAGCCCCAGGGGACCCAAGAGACCCAGTACTTC; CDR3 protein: CATKPQGTQETQYF
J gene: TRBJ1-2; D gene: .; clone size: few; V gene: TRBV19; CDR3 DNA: TGTGCCAGTAATCACAGATACTATGGCTACACCTTC; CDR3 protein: CASNHRYYGYTF
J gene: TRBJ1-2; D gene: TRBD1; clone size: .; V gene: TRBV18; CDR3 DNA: TGTGCCAGCTCACCCCCAGGACAGGGGGCCTATGGCTACACCTTC; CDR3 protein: CASSPPGQGAYGYTF
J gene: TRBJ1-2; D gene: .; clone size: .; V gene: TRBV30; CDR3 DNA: TGTGCCTGGAGCGCCTTTATGACAGTTCCCACTGGGTATGGCTACACCTTC; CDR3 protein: CAWSAFMTVPTGYGYTF
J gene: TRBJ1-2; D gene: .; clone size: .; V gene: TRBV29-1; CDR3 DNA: TGCAGCGTTGGTACAACGGGGGGCAACTATGGCTACACCTTC; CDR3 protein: CSVGTTGGNYGYTF
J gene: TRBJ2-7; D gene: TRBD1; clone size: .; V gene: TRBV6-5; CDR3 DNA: TGTGCCAGCAGCCGACAGGGGGACGTCCGCGAGCAGTACTTC; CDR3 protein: CASSRQGDVREQYF
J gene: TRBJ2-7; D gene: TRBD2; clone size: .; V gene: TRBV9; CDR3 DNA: TGTGCCAGCAGCCCACAGACTAGCGGGAGGCTGAGCTCCTACGAGCAGTACTTC; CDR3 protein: CASSPQTSGRLSSYEQYF
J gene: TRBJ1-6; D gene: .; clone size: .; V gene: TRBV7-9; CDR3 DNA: TGTGCCAGCAGCGCAACAGGGAGTACGGATTCACCCCTCCACTTT; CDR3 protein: CASSATGSTDSPLHF
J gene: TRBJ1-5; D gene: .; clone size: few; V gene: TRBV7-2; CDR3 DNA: TGTGCCAGCAGCTCCCGACAGGATAATCAGCCCCAGCATTTT; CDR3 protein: CASSSRQDNQPQHF
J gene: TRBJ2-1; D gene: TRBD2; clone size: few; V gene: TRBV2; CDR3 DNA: TGTGCCAGCAGCCCGACTAGCGGGAGTTACAATGAGCAGTTCTTC; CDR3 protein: CASSPTSGSYNEQFF
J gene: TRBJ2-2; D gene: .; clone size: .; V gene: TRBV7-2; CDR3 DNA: TGTGCCAGCATTTCAGGGTGGGCCGGGGAGCTGTTTTTT; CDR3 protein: CASISGWAGELFF
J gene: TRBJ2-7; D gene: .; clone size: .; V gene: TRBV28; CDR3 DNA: TGTGCCAGCATTTCTTCAGGCGTTTACGCCTACGAGCAGTACTTC; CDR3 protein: CASISSGVYAYEQYF
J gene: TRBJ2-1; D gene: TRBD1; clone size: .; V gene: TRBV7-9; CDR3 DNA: TGTGCCTTAGGAAGGGGGCCCTACAATGAGCAGTTCTTC; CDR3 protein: CALGRGPYNEQFF
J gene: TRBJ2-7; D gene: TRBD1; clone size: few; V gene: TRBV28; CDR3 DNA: TGTGCCAGCAGTTCCCCAGGGACAGGGGCCTACGAGCAGTACTTC; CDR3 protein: CASSSPGTGAYEQYF
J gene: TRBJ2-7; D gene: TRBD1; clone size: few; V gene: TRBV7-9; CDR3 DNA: TGTGCCAGCAGCTTAACAGGGGGGACCTACGAGCAGTACTTC; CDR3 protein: CASSLTGGTYEQYF
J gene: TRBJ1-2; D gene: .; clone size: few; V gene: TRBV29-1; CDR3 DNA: TGCAGCGTTGGGGGCCACTATGGCTACACCTTC; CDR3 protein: CSVGGHYGYTF
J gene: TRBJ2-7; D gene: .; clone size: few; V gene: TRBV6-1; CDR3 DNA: TGTGCCAGCAGGTGGACTACCTCCTACGAGCAGTACTTC; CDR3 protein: CASRWTTSYEQYF
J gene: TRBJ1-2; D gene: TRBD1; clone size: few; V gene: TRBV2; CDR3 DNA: TGTGCCAGCAGCGCCGGGACAGGGAACTATGGCTACACCTTC; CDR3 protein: CASSAGTGNYGYTF
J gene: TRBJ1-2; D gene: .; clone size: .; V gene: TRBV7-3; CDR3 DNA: TGTGCCAGCAGCTTCGATGGGGAGCGCGGCTACACCTTC; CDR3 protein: CASSFDGERGYTF
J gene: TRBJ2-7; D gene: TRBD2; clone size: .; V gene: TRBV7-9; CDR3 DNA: TGTGCCAGCAGCTTAGGCGGGGGCTCCTACGAGCAGTACTTC; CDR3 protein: CASSLGGGSYEQYF
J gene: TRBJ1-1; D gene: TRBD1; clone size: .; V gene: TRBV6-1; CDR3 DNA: TGTGCCAGCAGTTCGGGACAGGGTAACACTGAAGCTTTCTTT; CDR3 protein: CASSSGQGNTEAFF
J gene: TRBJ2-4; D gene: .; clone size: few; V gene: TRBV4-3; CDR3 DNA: TGCGCCAGCAGCCCCCGGGTCATGGCGGGATCCCGGGACATTCAGTACTTC; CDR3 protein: CASSPRVMAGSRDIQYF
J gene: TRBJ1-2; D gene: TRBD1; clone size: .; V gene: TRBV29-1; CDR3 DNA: TGCAGCGTTGTCGGGACAGGGGGCAACTATGGCTACACCTTC; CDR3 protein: CSVVGTGGNYGYTF